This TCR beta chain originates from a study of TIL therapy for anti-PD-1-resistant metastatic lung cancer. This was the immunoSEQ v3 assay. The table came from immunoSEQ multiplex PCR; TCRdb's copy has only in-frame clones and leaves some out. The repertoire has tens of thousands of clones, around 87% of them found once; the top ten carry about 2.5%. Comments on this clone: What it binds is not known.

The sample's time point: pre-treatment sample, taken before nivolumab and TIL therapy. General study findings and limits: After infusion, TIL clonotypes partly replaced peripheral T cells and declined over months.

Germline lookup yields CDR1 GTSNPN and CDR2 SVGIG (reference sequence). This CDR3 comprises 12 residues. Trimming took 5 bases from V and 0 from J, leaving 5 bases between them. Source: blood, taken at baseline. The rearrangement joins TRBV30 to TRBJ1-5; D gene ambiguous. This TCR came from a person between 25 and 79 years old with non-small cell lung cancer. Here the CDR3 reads CAWGYSNQPQHF. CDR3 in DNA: TGTGCCTGGGGATATAGCAATCAGCCCCAGCATTTT.